One and the same sample provided the 9 T cell receptor beta chains below, sequenced in a study of blood T cell repertoires in COVID-19. Some clones are missing from TCRdb's copy, which holds only in-frame ones; the method was immunoSEQ multiplex PCR. The table has approximately 210,000 clones, approximately 81% seen once. Sequencing was done on a sample of PBMCs or T cells enriched from blood (not recorded which). The receptors derive from a woman aged 45-60 years with acute COVID-19.

This clone was detected many times. This chain links TRBV4-3 with TRBJ1-1; possibly TRBD1 for D (6 bases). The CDR3 is 15 amino acids. Germline V gene data show CDR1 as LGHNA and CDR2 as YSLEER. The V gene lost 1 base and the J gene lost 2 bases, with 11 bases spanning the gap. The CDR3 region has the DNA TGCGCCAGCAGCCAAGGGGGACAATTAAACACTGAAGCTTTCTTT. Protein product: CASSQGGQLNTEAFF.

The DNA for the CDR3 is TGTGCCAGCAGCCCACTAACGAACACCGGGGAGCTGTTTTTT. Translated, it gives CASSPLTNTGELFF. This rearrangement joins TRBV14 to TRBJ2-2; D not resolved. The germline V gene has CDR1 SGHDN and CDR2 FVKESK. The V end was cut by 4 bases, the J end by 0 bases, with 6 bases between. The CDR3 has 14 residues.

This clone has only a few counts. The rearrangement joins TRBV19 to TRBJ1-1; no clear D gene. This CDR3 region has 17 residues. V was shortened by 3 bases and J by 1 base, with 18 bases between the two germline ends. Germline CDR1 reads LNHDA; CDR2 reads SQIVND (reference sequence). The DNA for the CDR3 is TGTGCCAGTAGTATTCACCCTACCCTAGAGGGGAACACTGAAGCTTTCTTT. Its translation: CASSIHPTLEGNTEAFF.

The genes are TRBV21-1 and TRBJ1-2; the table's D call, TRBD1, has no DNA check behind it. TRBV21-1 is flagged as a pseudogene. This CDR3 region has 10 residues. The CDR3 coding sequence is TGTGCCAGCAGCAAAGAGCGACAGGGCTTC. Translated: CASSKERQGF.

The V call is TRBV19, the J call TRBJ2-2; TRBD2 matches 10 bases. Germline CDR1 LNHDA, CDR2 SQIVND (reference sequence). Trimming cost V 2 bases and J 6 bases; bases outside gene matches: 6. The CDR3 spans 16 residues. The CDR3 here is CASSITSGNVAGELFF. CDR3 nucleotides: TGTGCCAGTAGTATAACTAGCGGGAATGTCGCCGGGGAGCTGTTTTTT.

As concerns this clone: Different DNA sequences within this sample yield the same CDR3. The genes are TRBV6-5 and TRBJ2-7; TRBD2 agrees at 11 bases. V lost 0 bases, J lost 4 bases, and 2 bases stayed unmatched. Germline V gene data show CDR1 as MNHEY and CDR2 as SVGAGI. There are 15 residues in the CDR3. CDR3 DNA sequence: TGTGCCAGCAGTTACTCCCGGACTAGCGGGTACGAGCAGTACTTC. The encoded protein is CASSYSRTSGYEQYF.

This clone was observed a single time. This could be a read error, since a much larger clone is one nucleotide away. The CDR3 loop is CASSFNTGELFF. The CDR3 nucleotides are TGTGCCAGCAGTTTTAATACCGGGGAGCTGTTTTTT. This rearrangement joins TRBV27 to TRBJ2-2; no clear D. This CDR3 contains 12 residues. The V and J ends lost 3 bases and 5 bases respectively, with 4 bases between them. Per the germline V gene, CDR1 is MNHEY and CDR2 is SMNVEV (reference sequence).

This chain uses TRBV5-1 with TRBJ2-2; no clear D. V lost 4 bases and J lost 0, with 10 bases in between. The CDR3 spans 15 residues. The germline V gene encodes CDR1 SGHRS and CDR2 YFSETQ. This chain's CDR3 is CASSQTATNTGELFF. Written as DNA, the CDR3 is TGCGCCAGCAGCCAAACAGCTACGAACACCGGGGAGCTGTTTTTT.

The CDR3: CASSLDPGARETQYF. The DNA for the CDR3 is TGTGCCAGCAGCCTAGATCCGGGAGCTAGGGAGACCCAGTACTTC. The V and J genes are TRBV7-2 and TRBJ2-5, with TRBD2 as a possible D gene (6 bases). The CDR3 runs to 15 residues. Deletions cut 5 bases from V and 5 bases from J, with 18 bases between. Germline loops: CDR1 SGHTA, CDR2 FQGNSA.